Listed below are T cell receptor beta chains from one sample, sequenced in a study of T cells after yellow fever vaccination. TCRdb ran MiXCR on the 5' RACE reads and lists one entry per CDR3 protein. Of approximately 450,000 distinct CDR3 sequences listed, roughly 20% were seen once; the top ten hold roughly 19%. Specimen: PBMCs, collected before the yellow fever booster vaccination. The source of these receptors is a man aged 18 to 30 who received the YFV17D yellow fever vaccine. CDR3s include the opening cysteine and the closing phenylalanine or tryptophan. Each record gives: clone size, J gene, V gene, D gene, CDR3 protein. The D gene is left open where the match is weak. The size of a clone is reported for some rows only, either as once, few or many, or as a class for expanded clones.

size: NA; J: TRBJ1-2; V: TRBV6-2/TRBV6-3; D: NA; CDR3: CASSYSRSGANGYTF
size: many; J: TRBJ2-1; V: TRBV5-1; D: NA; CDR3: CASRDSSYNEQFF
size: few; J: TRBJ2-2; V: TRBV6-2/TRBV6-3; D: NA; CDR3: CASATLDTGELFF
size: NA; J: TRBJ1-5; V: TRBV24-1; D: NA; CDR3: CATSEGGVSNQPQHF
size: NA; J: TRBJ1-2; V: TRBV9; D: NA; CDR3: CASSVERGFYGYTF
size: few; J: TRBJ2-3; V: TRBV20-1; D: NA; CDR3: CSARLRTDTQYF
size: NA; J: TRBJ2-2; V: TRBV4-2; D: TRBD1; CDR3: CASSQGGTANTGELFF
size: NA; J: TRBJ2-5; V: TRBV3-1; D: TRBD2; CDR3: CASSQDWTRQETQYF
size: NA; J: TRBJ2-5; V: TRBV7-3; D: NA; CDR3: CASSPQGLRETQYF
size: many; J: TRBJ2-5; V: TRBV7-2; D: NA; CDR3: CASSRGGAEETQYF
size: NA; J: TRBJ1-3; V: TRBV4-3; D: NA; CDR3: CASSQVFSRTGNTIYF
size: many; J: TRBJ1-3; V: TRBV12-3/TRBV12-4; D: NA; CDR3: CASSQQVSGNTIYF
size: NA; J: TRBJ2-3; V: TRBV6-2/TRBV6-3; D: NA; CDR3: CASSHSRSGEYADTQYF
size: many; J: TRBJ2-7; V: TRBV12-3/TRBV12-4; D: NA; CDR3: CASSDRGREYF
size: few; J: TRBJ2-2; V: TRBV7-2; D: NA; CDR3: CASSLWGASGELFF
size: NA; J: TRBJ1-6; V: TRBV27; D: TRBD1; CDR3: CASSPLGQGVSPLHF
size: NA; J: TRBJ1-1; V: TRBV6-5; D: NA; CDR3: CASTLLGSNTEAFF
size: few; J: TRBJ1-2; V: TRBV12-3/TRBV12-4; D: NA; CDR3: CASSPKRDYGYTF
size: NA; J: TRBJ1-1; V: TRBV7-9; D: NA; CDR3: CASRLGNTEAFF
size: many; J: TRBJ2-7; V: TRBV12-3/TRBV12-4; D: NA; CDR3: CASSLGSGRLLEQYF
size: few; J: TRBJ2-5; V: TRBV18; D: NA; CDR3: CASSPSTGETQYF
size: few; J: TRBJ1-1; V: TRBV5-1; D: TRBD1; CDR3: CASSLLDRGHTEAFF
size: NA; J: TRBJ1-2; V: TRBV5-1; D: NA; CDR3: CASSLAPQGNYGYTF
size: NA; J: TRBJ2-7; V: TRBV20-1; D: NA; CDR3: CSARAPAGSYEQYF
size: few; J: TRBJ2-5; V: TRBV5-1; D: NA; CDR3: CASFQGDGETQYF
size: once; J: TRBJ1-1; V: TRBV18; D: NA; CDR3: CASSQTEHTEAFF
size: few; J: TRBJ1-5; V: TRBV4-1; D: NA; CDR3: CASSQGRGERNQPQHF
size: NA; J: TRBJ2-1; V: TRBV5-1; D: NA; CDR3: CASSGQIYNEQFF
size: NA; J: TRBJ2-1; V: TRBV27; D: NA; CDR3: CASSLRGTLSNEQFF
size: NA; J: TRBJ1-5; V: TRBV4-1; D: NA; CDR3: CASSQGVAESNQPQHF